This entry concerns a single T cell receptor beta chain. Its specificity is unknown. Looked up from germline, CDR1 is LNHDA and CDR2 is SQIVND (reference sequence). Trimming removed 7 bases from V and 3 bases from J, with 24 bases in between. CDR3 length: 17 residues. Method: immunoSEQ multiplex PCR; TCRdb's copy keeps in-frame clones and lacks some. The table includes tens of thousands of clones, 75% detected once. The data stem from a study of a mutant IDH1 vaccine in newly diagnosed glioma. Overall study context: Mean patient age was around 40 years; approximately 62% were male and roughly 38% female. Most patients had received both radiotherapy and temozolomide, the prior options being radiotherapy, temozolomide, or both.

Time point meaning: week 47, end of study. A 20-mer mutant IDH1 peptide at 300 ug was injected subcutaneously with topical imiquimod. Broader study findings: No link was apparently found between pseudoprogression and changes in top peripheral T cell clonotypes.

The sample was PBMCs, taken from a glioma patient whose treatment included an IDH1 peptide vaccine. The rearrangement links TRBV19 to TRBJ1-1; no reliable D call. This receptor was identified in a man aged 35 to 55 with glioma. CDR3 amino acids: CASTQQEGLGWDTEAFF. CDR3 nucleotide sequence: TGTGCCAGTACCCAGCAGGAGGGCCTAGGGTGGGACACTGAAGCTTTCTTT.